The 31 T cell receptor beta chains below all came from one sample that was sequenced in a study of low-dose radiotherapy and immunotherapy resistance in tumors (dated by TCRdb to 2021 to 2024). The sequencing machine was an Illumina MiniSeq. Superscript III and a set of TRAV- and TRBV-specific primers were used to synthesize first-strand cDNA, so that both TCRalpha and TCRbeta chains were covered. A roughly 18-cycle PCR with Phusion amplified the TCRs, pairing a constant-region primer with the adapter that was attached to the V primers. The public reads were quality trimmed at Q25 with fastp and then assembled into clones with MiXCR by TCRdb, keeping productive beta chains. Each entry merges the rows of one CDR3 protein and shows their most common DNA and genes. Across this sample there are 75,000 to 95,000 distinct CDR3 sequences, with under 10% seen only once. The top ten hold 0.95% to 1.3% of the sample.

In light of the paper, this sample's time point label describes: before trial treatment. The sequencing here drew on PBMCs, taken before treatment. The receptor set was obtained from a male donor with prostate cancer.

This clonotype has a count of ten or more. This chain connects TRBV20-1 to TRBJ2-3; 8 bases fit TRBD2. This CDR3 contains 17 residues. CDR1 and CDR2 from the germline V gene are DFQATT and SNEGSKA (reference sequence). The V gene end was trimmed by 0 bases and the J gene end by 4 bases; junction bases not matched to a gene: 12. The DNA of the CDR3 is TGCAGTGCTAGAGATAGGGCCGCGGGAGGCCCCCCAGATACGCAGTATTTT. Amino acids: CSARDRAAGGPPDTQYF.

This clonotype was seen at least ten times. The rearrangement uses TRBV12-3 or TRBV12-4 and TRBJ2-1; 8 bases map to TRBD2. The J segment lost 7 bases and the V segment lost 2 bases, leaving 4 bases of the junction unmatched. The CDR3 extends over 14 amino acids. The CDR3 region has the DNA TGTGCCAGCAGTTTAACGGGAGGGGAGAATGAGCAGTTCTTC. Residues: CASSLTGGENEQFF.

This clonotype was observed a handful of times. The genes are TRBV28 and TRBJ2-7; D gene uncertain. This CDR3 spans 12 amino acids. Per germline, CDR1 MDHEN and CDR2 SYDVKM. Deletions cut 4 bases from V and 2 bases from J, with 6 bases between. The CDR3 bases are TGTGCCAGCAGTTCAGCACCCTACGAGCAGTACTTC. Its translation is CASSSAPYEQYF.

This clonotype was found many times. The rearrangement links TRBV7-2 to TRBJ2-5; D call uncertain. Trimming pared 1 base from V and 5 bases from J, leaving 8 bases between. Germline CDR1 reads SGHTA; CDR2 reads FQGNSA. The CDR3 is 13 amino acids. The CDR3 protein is CASSLEVLETQYF. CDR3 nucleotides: TGTGCCAGCAGCTTAGAGGTCCTCGAGACCCAGTACTTC.

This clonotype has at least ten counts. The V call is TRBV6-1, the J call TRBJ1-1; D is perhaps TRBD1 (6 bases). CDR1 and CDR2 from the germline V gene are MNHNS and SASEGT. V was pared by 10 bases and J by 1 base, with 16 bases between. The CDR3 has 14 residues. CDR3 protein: CATTKQGPNTEAFF. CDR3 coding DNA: TGTGCCACCACTAAACAGGGACCGAACACTGAAGCTTTCTTT.

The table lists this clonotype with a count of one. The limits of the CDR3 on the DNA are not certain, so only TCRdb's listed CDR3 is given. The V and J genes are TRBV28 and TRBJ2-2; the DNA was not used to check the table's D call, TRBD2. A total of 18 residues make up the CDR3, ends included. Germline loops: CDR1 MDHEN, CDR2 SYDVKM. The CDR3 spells CASSLGLLASTGELFFFF.

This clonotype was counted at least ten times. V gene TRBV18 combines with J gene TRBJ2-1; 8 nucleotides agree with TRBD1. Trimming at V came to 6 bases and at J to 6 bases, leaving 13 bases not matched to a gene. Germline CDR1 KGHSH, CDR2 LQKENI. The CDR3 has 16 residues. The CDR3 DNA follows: TGTGCCAGCTCCCCCCCCACAGGGGGTCGCGCCAATGAGCAGTTCTTC. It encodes CASSPPTGGRANEQFF.

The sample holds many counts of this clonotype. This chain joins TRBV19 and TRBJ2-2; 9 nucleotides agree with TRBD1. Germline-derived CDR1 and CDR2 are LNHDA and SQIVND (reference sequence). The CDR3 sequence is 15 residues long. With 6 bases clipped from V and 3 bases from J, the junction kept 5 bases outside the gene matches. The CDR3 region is CASRTGDRDTGELFF. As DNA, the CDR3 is TGTGCCAGTAGGACCGGGGACAGGGACACCGGGGAGCTGTTTTTT.

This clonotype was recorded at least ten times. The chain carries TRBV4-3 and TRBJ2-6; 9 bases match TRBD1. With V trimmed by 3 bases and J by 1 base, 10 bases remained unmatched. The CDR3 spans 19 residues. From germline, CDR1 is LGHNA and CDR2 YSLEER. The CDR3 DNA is TGCGCCAGCAGCCAGGAGGTGGACAGGGGAGGGTCTGGGGCCAACGTCCTGACTTTC. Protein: CASSQEVDRGGSGANVLTF.

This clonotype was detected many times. For the CDR3, the DNA is TGTGCCAGCAGTGGCACACAGGGTGGTACGCAGTATTTT. The encoded protein is CASSGTQGGTQYF. The V call is TRBV27, the J call TRBJ2-3, with a possible D match to TRBD1 (6 bases). Per germline, CDR1 MNHEY and CDR2 SMNVEV (reference sequence). V gave up 5 bases and J gave up 8 bases, with 14 bases separating them. There are 13 residues in the CDR3.

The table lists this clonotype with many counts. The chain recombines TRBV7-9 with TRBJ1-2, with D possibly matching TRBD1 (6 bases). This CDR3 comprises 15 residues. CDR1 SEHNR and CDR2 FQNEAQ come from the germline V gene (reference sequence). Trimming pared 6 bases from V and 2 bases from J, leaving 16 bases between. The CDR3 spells CASSPGARQNYGYTF. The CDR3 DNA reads TGTGCCAGCAGTCCGGGGGCGAGGCAGAACTATGGCTACACCTTC.

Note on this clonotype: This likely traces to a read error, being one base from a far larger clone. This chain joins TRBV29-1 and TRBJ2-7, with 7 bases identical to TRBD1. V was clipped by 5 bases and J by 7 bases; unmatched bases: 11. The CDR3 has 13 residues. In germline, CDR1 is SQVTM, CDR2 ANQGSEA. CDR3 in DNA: TGCAGCGTTTTGGGAAGAGGGGGCAATGAGCAGTACTTC. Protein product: CSVLGRGGNEQYF.

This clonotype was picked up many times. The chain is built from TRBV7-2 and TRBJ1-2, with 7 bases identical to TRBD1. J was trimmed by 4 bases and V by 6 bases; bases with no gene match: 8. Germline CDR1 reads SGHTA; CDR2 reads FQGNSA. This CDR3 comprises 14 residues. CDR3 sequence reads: CASRPPGGGYGYTF. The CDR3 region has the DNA TGTGCCAGCAGGCCACCAGGGGGTGGCTATGGCTACACCTTC.

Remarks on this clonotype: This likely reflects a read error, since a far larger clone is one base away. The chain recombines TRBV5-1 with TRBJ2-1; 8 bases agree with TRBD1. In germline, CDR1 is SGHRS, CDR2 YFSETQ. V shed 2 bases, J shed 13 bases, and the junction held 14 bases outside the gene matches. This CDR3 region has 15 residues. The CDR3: CASSFRGLFQETQFF. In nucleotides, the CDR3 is TGCGCCAGCAGCTTCAGGGGGCTGTTCCAAGAGACCCAGTTCTTC.

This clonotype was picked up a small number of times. CDR3 protein: CASSPDKEKLFF. The DNA of the CDR3 is TGTGCCAGCAGCCCCGATAAGGAAAAACTGTTTTTT. The chain joins TRBV7-2 to TRBJ1-4; D gene unclear. The CDR3 runs 12 residues. V shed 5 bases and J shed 8 bases, with 9 bases lying between them. The germline gives CDR1 SGHTA, CDR2 FQGNSA.

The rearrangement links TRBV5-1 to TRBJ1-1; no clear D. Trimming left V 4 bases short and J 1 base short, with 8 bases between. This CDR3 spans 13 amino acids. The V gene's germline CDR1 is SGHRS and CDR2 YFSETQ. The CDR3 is CASSATANTEAFF. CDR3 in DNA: TGCGCCAGCAGCGCTACAGCGAACACTGAAGCTTTCTTT.

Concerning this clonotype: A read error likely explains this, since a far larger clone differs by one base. CDR3 residues: CSASTTGLEGYNEQYF. CDR3 coding DNA: TGCAGTGCTAGCACGACAGGGCTTGAGGGATACAATGAGCAGTACTTC. The chain combines TRBV20-1 with TRBJ2-7; TRBD1 aligns across 7 bases. Unmatched junction bases numbered 18, after V lost 3 bases and J lost 7 bases. CDR1 and CDR2 (germline): DFQATT, SNEGSKA (reference sequence). CDR3 length equals 16 residues.

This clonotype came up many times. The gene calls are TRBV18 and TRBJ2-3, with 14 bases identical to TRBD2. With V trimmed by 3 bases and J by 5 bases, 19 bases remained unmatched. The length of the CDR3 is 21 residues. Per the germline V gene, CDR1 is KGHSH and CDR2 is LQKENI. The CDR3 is CASSPRIAHGTSGSSGDTQYF. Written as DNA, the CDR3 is TGTGCCAGCTCACCTCGAATTGCTCACGGGACTAGCGGGAGCTCGGGAGATACGCAGTATTTT.

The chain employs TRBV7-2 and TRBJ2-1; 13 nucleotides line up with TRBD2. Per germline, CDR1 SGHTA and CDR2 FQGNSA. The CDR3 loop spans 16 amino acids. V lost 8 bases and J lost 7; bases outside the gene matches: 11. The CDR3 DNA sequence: TGTGCCAGCGGACTGACTAGCGGGAGGCCGGGAAATGAGCAGTTCTTC. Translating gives CASGLTSGRPGNEQFF.

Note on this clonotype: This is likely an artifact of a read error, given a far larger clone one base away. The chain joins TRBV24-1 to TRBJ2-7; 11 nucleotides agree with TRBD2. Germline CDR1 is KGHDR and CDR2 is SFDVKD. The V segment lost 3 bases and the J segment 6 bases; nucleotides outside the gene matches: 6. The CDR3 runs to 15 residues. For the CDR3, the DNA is TGTGCCACCAGTGATCTAGCGGGAGGTGGGAGCGAGCAGTACTTC. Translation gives CATSDLAGGGSEQYF.

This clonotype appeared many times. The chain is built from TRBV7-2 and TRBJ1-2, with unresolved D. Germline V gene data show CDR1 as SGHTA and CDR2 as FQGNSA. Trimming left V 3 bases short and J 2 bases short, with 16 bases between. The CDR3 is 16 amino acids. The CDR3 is CASSFQDSPANYGYTF. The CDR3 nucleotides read TGTGCCAGCAGCTTCCAAGACTCCCCAGCGAACTATGGCTACACCTTC.

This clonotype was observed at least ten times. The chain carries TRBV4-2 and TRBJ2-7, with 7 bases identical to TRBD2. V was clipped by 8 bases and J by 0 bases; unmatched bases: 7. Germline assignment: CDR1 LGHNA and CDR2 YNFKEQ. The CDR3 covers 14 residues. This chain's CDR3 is CASARGGSSYEQYF. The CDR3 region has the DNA TGTGCCAGCGCTAGGGGCGGGAGCTCCTACGAGCAGTACTTC.

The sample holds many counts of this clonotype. CDR3 loop: CASSQDTGMAGIYEQYF. The CDR3 coding sequence is TGCGCCAGCAGCCAAGATACCGGTATGGCAGGGATCTACGAGCAGTACTTC. The V call is TRBV4-3, the J call TRBJ2-7; D is perhaps TRBD1 (5 bases). Germline loops: CDR1 LGHNA, CDR2 YSLEER. Trimming removed 0 bases at V and 3 bases at J, with 18 bases between. The CDR3 extends over 17 amino acids.

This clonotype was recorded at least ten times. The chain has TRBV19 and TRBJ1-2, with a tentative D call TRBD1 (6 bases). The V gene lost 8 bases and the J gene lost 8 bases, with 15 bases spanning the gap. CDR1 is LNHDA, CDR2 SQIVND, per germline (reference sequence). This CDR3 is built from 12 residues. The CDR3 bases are TGTGCCAGTGTCGACAGGCCCGGGGGCTACACCTTC. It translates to CASVDRPGGYTF.

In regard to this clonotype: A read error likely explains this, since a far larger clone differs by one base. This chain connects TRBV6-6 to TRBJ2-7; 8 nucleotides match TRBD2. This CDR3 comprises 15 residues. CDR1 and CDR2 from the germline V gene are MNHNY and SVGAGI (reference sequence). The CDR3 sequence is CAGSYKREFSYEQYF. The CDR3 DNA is TGTGCCGGCAGTTACAAGCGGGAGTTTTCCTACGAGCAGTACTTC.

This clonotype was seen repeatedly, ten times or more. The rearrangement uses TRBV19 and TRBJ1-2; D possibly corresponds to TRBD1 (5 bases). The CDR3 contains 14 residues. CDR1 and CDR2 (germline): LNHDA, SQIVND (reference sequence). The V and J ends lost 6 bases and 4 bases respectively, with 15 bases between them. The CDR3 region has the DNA TGTGCCAGTAGGAAGAGGGGTTCGGGCTATGGCTACACCTTC. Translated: CASRKRGSGYGYTF.

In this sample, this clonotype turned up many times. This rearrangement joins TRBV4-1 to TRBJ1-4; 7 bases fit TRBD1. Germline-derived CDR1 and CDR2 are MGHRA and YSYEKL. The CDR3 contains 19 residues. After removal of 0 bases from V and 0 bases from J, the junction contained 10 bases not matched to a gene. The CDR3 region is CASSQDPPGGFATNEKLFF. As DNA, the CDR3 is TGCGCCAGCAGCCAAGACCCCCCAGGGGGGTTTGCAACTAATGAAAAACTGTTTTTT.

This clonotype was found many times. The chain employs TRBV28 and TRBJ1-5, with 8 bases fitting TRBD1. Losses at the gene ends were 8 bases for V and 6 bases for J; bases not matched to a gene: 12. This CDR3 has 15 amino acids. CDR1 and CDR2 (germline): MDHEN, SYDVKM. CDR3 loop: CASAPDRERSQPQHF. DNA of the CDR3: TGTGCCAGCGCCCCGGACAGGGAACGAAGTCAGCCCCAGCATTTT.

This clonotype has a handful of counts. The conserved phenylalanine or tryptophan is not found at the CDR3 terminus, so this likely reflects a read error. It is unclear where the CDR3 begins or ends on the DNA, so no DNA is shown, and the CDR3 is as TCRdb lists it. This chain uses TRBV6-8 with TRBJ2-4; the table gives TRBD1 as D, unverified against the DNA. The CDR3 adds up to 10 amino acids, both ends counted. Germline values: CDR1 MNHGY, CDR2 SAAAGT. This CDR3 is CASSYDGAPP.

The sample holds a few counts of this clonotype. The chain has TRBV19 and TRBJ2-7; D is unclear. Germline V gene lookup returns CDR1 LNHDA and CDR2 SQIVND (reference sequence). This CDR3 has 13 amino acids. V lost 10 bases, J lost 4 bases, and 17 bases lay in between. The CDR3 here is CATSKFGGYEQYF. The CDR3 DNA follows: TGTGCCACCTCAAAATTCGGTGGGTACGAGCAGTACTTC.

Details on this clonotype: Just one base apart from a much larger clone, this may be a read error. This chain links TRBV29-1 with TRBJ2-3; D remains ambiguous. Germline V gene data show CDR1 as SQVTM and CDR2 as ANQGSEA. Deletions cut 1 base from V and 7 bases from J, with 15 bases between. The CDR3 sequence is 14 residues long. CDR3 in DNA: TGCAGCGTTGAAGTCCCAGCCCAGATGAATACGCAGTATTTT. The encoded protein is CSVEVPAQMNTQYF.